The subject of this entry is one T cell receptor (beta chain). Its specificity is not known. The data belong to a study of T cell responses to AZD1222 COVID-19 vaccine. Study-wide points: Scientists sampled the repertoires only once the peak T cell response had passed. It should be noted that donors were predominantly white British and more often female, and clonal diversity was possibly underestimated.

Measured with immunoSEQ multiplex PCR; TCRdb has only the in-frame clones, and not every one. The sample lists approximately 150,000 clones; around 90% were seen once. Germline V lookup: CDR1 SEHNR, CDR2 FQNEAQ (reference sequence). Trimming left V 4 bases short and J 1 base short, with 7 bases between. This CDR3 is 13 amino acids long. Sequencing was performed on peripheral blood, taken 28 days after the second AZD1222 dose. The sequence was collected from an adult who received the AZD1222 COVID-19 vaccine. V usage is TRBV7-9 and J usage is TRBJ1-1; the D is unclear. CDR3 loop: CASSSSRNTEAFF. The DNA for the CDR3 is TGTGCCAGCAGCTCGTCCAGGAACACTGAAGCTTTCTTT.